This T cell receptor beta chain was captured by sequencing in a study of shared clonotypes between healthy human individuals. Notes on this clone: Its antigen is unidentified. Other DNA sequences from this sample encode an identical CDR3 as well.

Study-wide findings and caveats: A reduction in generation probabilities was seen for non-shared clonotypes relative to those shared by all four donors.

The protocol was immunoSEQ multiplex PCR, while the TCRdb copy is restricted to in-frame clones and leaves out a portion. The data show 2,500,000 or so clones, 85% to 95% seen once. The receptor was isolated from a man in his late teens or twenties in good health. Some clones in this sample may be carry-over from other donors' samples. The sequencing input was naive CD4+ T cells from PBMCs. The sample's subset: CD45RA+ positively selected.

The CDR3 spells CASSLGLAGETDTQYF. CDR3 in DNA: TGCGCCAGCAGCTTGGGCCTAGCGGGGGAGACAGATACGCAGTATTTT. The rearrangement links TRBV5-1 to TRBJ2-3, with 10 bases lining up with TRBD2. Germline V gene data show CDR1 as SGHRS and CDR2 as YFSETQ. Unmatched junction bases numbered 4, after V lost 0 bases and J lost 3 bases. The CDR3 is 16 residues long.